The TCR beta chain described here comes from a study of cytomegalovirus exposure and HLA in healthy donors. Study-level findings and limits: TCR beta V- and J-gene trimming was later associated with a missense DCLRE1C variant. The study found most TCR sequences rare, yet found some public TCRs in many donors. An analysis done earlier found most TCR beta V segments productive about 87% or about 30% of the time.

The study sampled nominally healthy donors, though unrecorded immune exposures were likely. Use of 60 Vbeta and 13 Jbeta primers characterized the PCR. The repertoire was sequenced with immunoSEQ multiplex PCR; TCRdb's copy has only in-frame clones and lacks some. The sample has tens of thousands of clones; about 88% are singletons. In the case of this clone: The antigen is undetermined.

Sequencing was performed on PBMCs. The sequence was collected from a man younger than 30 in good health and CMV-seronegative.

DNA for the CDR3: TGCGCCAGCAGCGCGCTATCCACAGGGAACACTGAAGCTTTCTTT. Residues: CASSALSTGNTEAFF. The genes are TRBV5-1 and TRBJ1-1, with D possibly being TRBD1 (5 bases). V shed 4 bases and J shed 1 base, with 14 bases lying between them. CDR3 size: 15 residues. The germline V gene has CDR1 SGHRS and CDR2 YFSETQ.